This T cell receptor beta chain is from a study of cytomegalovirus exposure and HLA in healthy donors (TCRdb year 2017). For the study in its entirety: An earlier analysis of several hundred of the donors reported over 250 Gb of sequence data and 90 million to 120 million unique TCR beta sequences obtained from about 170 million T cells. Along with the approximately 650-subject first cohort, a separate validation cohort of 120 different subjects was used. HLA typing included class I and class II loci at four-digit resolution. The study was designed to test whether signatures of past pathogen exposure could be identified by cataloging public T cell receptors. All discovery cohort repertoires had been generated using a single sequencing platform. The genetic ancestry cluster associated with self-reported Caucasian donors included over 65% of the approximately 410 genotyped donors. In the later analysis, no new phenotypic data were used to find candidate immune exposures; instead, reliance was placed on TCR beta sequences and their occurrence across donors. Genome-wide SNP genotypes for about three fifths of the roughly 670 donors were used in a later genetic analysis, which treated that subset as a discovery cohort. An earlier analysis of roughly 600 of the donors used high-throughput TCR beta sequencing to judge whether each TCR beta V gene segment behaved as functional or pseudogenic. The study used immunosequencing to profile the T cell repertoires of approximately 650 subjects and linked those repertoires to cytomegalovirus serostatus. The number of donors typed differed by locus, with roughly 620-630 for A, B, C, DRB1 and DQB1, around 500 for DQA1, 606 for DPA1, and some 470 for DPB1. To study patterns of TCR occurrence, a later analysis re-analyzed previously published TCR beta repertoires from 700 or so donors and added high-resolution HLA genotyping. Donor age, sex, ethnicity and CMV serostatus were compiled alongside the repertoire data. Across around 400 genotyped donors of the cohort, an average of about 250,000 unique TCR beta nucleotide sequences per donor were sequenced, and roughly 20% of those sequences were non-productive. An early release that covered about 600 HLA-typed donors contained about 300 gigabases of sequencing data and roughly 84 million unique TCR sequences. About five DR-DQ haplotypes were handled as single units for association and clustering because linkage in the cohort was strong. The study combined high-throughput TCR immunosequencing, statistical association of individual TCRs with disease status, and machine learning to predict cytomegalovirus infection status.

This clone is a singleton in its sample. Its antigen specificity is not known. The record has no base qualities; no much larger clone is one base away. The library was prepared using the immunoSEQ multiplex PCR assay. A mixture of 60 forward primers for TCR Vbeta segments and 13 reverse primers for TCR Jbeta segments was used in the multiplex PCR. Amplification of the CDR3 region of rearranged TCR beta genes was performed with a multiplex PCR assay on genomic DNA. The amplified TCR beta libraries were sequenced on the Illumina HiSeq System as 87-base-pair reads. In the paper's pipeline: A later analysis counted around 72 million unique TCR beta chains across the 650 to 700 repertoires, and some 12 million of these chains were shared by at least two donors. Raw reads were error-corrected and collapsed into unique sequences with a nearest-neighbor algorithm that merged closely related sequences to remove PCR and sequencing errors. V, D and J gene segments were assigned by aligning CDR3 sequences to IMGT reference sequences. Each retained sequence needed at least a six-nucleotide match to both a V gene segment and a J gene segment. A rearrangement was called productive if the CDR3 had no stop codons and remained in frame with V and J, and every other rearrangement was called non-productive. CDR3 was defined by IMGT convention, running from the second conserved V-encoded cysteine to the conserved J-encoded phenylalanine. In an earlier analysis of around 540 of the donors, sequences lacking an unambiguous match to a single V gene segment were excluded. An earlier analysis of 500 to 600 of the donors classified V segments as functional when productive rearrangements were above 56.7% and as segregating when the standard deviation between donors was above 5%. A statistical classification framework was built to diagnose cytomegalovirus status from the catalog of TCR beta chain sequences. A later analysis assigned V and J genes by comparing TCR nucleotide sequences with IMGT/GENE-DB human TR gene sequences. Using the TCRdist pipeline, a later analysis assigned CDR3 sequences along with most-parsimonious VDJ recombination scenarios. In a later analysis, each TCR beta chain was defined by its CDR3 amino acid sequence together with its V-gene family, and reads without a unique V-gene family were excluded. A later analysis removed several hundred highly shared, low-generation-probability nucleotide sequences to deal with suspected cross-contamination and a sequencing artifact. In a later analysis, a clonal expansion index was calculated for each public chain from normalized within-repertoire ranks of inferred template counts. In a later analysis, generation probabilities were computed with a VDJ recombination model fitted to out-of-frame rearrangements, and the resulting probabilities were checked against IGoR. In a later analysis, hypergeometric tests were used to score TCR-TCR, TCR-HLA and TCR-CMV co-occurrence, with a repertoire-size bias correction applied to TCR pairs. In a later analysis, false discovery rates were estimated by permuting HLA or CMV assignments 20 times. A later analysis grouped co-occurring TCRs with DBSCAN, adding TCRdist sequence similarity when clustering within HLA-allele-positive subsets. Repertoires with fewer than 30,000 or more than 120,000 public chains, plus five repertoires with anomalous nucleotide sharing, were excluded from co-occurrence clustering. The table comes from immuneACCESS by way of TCRdb, which keeps in-frame sequences with V and J called. Part of the clones is missing from these tables; in studies checked, under half for an unresolved V gene and the rest for unknown reasons. V, J and clone size are taken as reported in that table, and D and trimming were inferred from the DNA itself. For this sample the table gives some 110,000 clones, of which 70% were detected only once. The ten largest account for approximately 8.6% of the sample.

The cohort consisted of 650 to 850 healthy bone marrow donors. All cohort members were sampled while nominally healthy, although unrecorded immune exposures were likely present. The donor was CMV seropositive and was included in the group of 250 to 350 seropositive cohort members. A peripheral blood sample was provided by each donor, and peripheral blood mononuclear cells were used for TCR beta sequencing. The Qiagen DNeasy Blood Extraction Kit was used to extract genomic DNA from the blood cell samples. Taken from the germline V gene, the CDR1 and CDR2 loops are MGHRA and YSYEKL. Between the V and J ends, shortened by 1 base and 2 bases respectively, the junction contains 17 bases. The CDR3 runs 17 residues from the cysteine to the phenylalanine. Only the CDR3 DNA stays, 51 bases, in frame from base 1. The research as a whole found: Because HLA typing was missing for some donors at each locus, association tests included only the typed subset. The authors suggested that the approach could potentially be extended to other disease states and immunological phenotypes. Three of the identified cytomegalovirus-associated TCR beta chains were confirmed in vitro to be specific for cytomegalovirus antigens. Some IMGT-functional V segments, including TRBV6-2 and TRBV6-3, could not be told apart with the 87-base-pair reads, so those segments were excluded. The study gave a list of 150 to 200 TCR beta chains associated with cytomegalovirus. When HLA alleles, especially DR and DQ, strongly co-occurred, TCR associations were difficult to assign to individual alleles. According to a later genetic analysis, donors in an Asian-associated ancestry cluster had fewer N-insertions in productive TCRs than the approximately 690-donor mean. A later analysis found that TCR association rates varied across HLA loci, with DRB1 alleles showing the most associated TCRs and HLA-C alleles the fewest. A later analysis reported that several top co-occurrence clusters appeared linked to parvovirus B19, influenza, CMV and Epstein-Barr virus. This cohort had only TCR beta chains sequenced, and the lack of alpha or paired-chain data limited which features could be detected. While some public TCRs were present in many individuals, most TCR sequences turned up only very rarely across donors. A further reported finding was that TCR beta sequences accurately predicted the HLA-A and HLA-B alleles for most subjects in the first cohort. An association between a missense DCLRE1C variant and V-gene and J-gene trimming of TCR beta chains was found in a later genetic analysis and replicated in an independent cohort. In an earlier analysis of 450 to 750 of the donors, most TCR beta V segments appeared in productive rearrangements about 87% or about 30% of the time, broadly matching IMGT annotations. A later analysis found that HLA-associated TCR beta chains were more clonally expanded and had lower generation probabilities than equally common non-associated chains. In both the original and validation cohorts, the classifier was reported to diagnose cytomegalovirus status with high specificity and sensitivity. In a later analysis, most CMV-associated TCR beta chains were found to appear HLA-restricted, with HLA associations seemingly driven largely by CMV exposure. Specific HLA alleles were associated with 16,951 TCR beta sequences at a false discovery rate of 0.05 in a later analysis. Correlated functional status among segregating V segments might reflect linkage disequilibrium, but an unknown experimental factor could not be ruled out. CMV serostatus was the only immune exposure information available for the cohort. A cluster of highly shared sequence variants was judged likely to represent a technical artifact of the sequencing pipeline. Sequencing depth was assumed to be roughly uniform across donors in the presence/absence analyses, though that assumption may not hold. The earlier analysis of 587 of the donors excluded 15 to 20 rarely observed V segments, including chromosome 9 orphons, because counts were too low.

The sequence is built from TRBV4-1 and TRBJ1-1; the D gene is not confidently resolved. This receptor was taken from a young man in good health and CMV-seropositive. Source material: PBMCs. The CDR3 region: CASSQGRALGVNTEAFF. Read as DNA, the sequence is TGCGCCAGCAGCCAAGGGAGGGCATTAGGAGTCAACACTGAAGCTTTCTTT.